This TCR beta chain originates from a study of identical twins. A universal primer site was incorporated via template switching, and the cDNA contained unique molecular identifiers. TCRdb redid the calling of the 5' RACE reads with MiXCR, one entry per CDR3 protein. The repertoire has 1.5 million to 2 million distinct CDR3 sequences, around a third of them found once; the top ten carry around 0.25%. The CDR3 is 14 amino acids. Germline V gene sequence: CDR1 SGHTA, CDR2 FQGNSA. V was shortened by 2 bases and J by 4 bases, with 9 bases between the two germline ends. Findings of the study overall: Researchers reported excess low generation probability among twin-shared out-of-frame alpha sequences.

This clonotype was recorded at least ten times. Its antigen is unidentified. The receptor was isolated from a newborn girl in good health. V gene TRBV7-2 combines with J gene TRBJ2-1; D uncertain. The sequencing input was cord blood. As DNA, the CDR3 is TGTGCCAGCAGCTTATTCCCAGATTACAATGAGCAGTTCTTC. Translation gives CASSLFPDYNEQFF.